These T cell receptor beta chains were read from a single sample in a study of CD8+CD57+ T cells in acquired aplastic anemia. TCRdb redid the calling of the reads with MiXCR, one entry per CDR3 protein. Here the sample spans about 140,000 distinct CDR3 sequences, 41% being singletons. The sequenced sample consisted of sorted CD4+, CD8+, or CD8+CD57+ T cells (not recorded which) from PBMCs. The source of these receptors is a human donor in good health, serving as a control. The CDR3 runs from the conserved cysteine through the conserved F or W. Each record gives: clone size, V gene, D gene, CDR3 length, J gene, CDR3 DNA, CDR3 protein. A D gene is named only where the DNA matches it firmly. Size values are once, few and many counts, or a class for expanded clones, and some rows have none.

clone_size: once; v_call: TRBV2; d_call: -; cdr3_length: 14; j_call: TRBJ2-5; cdr3_nt: TGTGCCAGCGAACTGGGGGGAGGCACTGAGACCCAGTACTTC; cdr3_aa: CASELGGGTETQYF
clone_size: many; v_call: TRBV19; d_call: TRBD1; cdr3_length: 17; j_call: TRBJ2-1; cdr3_nt: TGTGCCAGTAGTCCGCCGACAGGGGAACCTAACTACAATGAGCAGTTCTTC; cdr3_aa: CASSPPTGEPNYNEQFF
clone_size: many; v_call: TRBV10-3; d_call: -; cdr3_length: 16; j_call: TRBJ2-3; cdr3_nt: TGTGCCATCAGTGAGCTAGTAAGCTCTCGCACAGATACGCAGTATTTT; cdr3_aa: CAISELVSSRTDTQYF
clone_size: many; v_call: TRBV25-1; d_call: -; cdr3_length: 12; j_call: TRBJ2-7; cdr3_nt: TGTGCCAGCAGTGAGACCTCCTACGAGCAGTACTTC; cdr3_aa: CASSETSYEQYF
clone_size: many; v_call: TRBV20-1; d_call: TRBD1; cdr3_length: 16; j_call: TRBJ2-7; cdr3_nt: TGCAGTGCTCCCGATGGGACAGGGGGCAGCTCCTACGAGCAGTACTTC; cdr3_aa: CSAPDGTGGSSYEQYF
clone_size: -; v_call: TRBV2; d_call: -; cdr3_length: 15; j_call: TRBJ1-6; cdr3_nt: TGTGCCAGCAGTGAGTGGCAGGGTGATAATTCACCCCTCCACTTT; cdr3_aa: CASSEWQGDNSPLHF
clone_size: many; v_call: TRBV27; d_call: -; cdr3_length: 11; j_call: TRBJ2-7; cdr3_nt: TGTGCCAGCAGTTTATCCGGGGCTGAGTACTTC; cdr3_aa: CASSLSGAEYF
clone_size: -; v_call: TRBV7-6; d_call: TRBD2; cdr3_length: 13; j_call: TRBJ2-7; cdr3_nt: TGTGCCAGCAGCTTACGGGAGGCCTACGAGCAGTACTTC; cdr3_aa: CASSLREAYEQYF
clone_size: -; v_call: TRBV29-1; d_call: -; cdr3_length: 12; j_call: TRBJ2-3; cdr3_nt: TGCAGCGGTATGTTGAACACAGATACGCAGTATTTT; cdr3_aa: CSGMLNTDTQYF
clone_size: many; v_call: TRBV5-1; d_call: -; cdr3_length: 13; j_call: TRBJ2-2; cdr3_nt: TGCGCCAGCAGCTTGGATTCCACCGGGGAGCTGTTTTTT; cdr3_aa: CASSLDSTGELFF
clone_size: -; v_call: TRBV16; d_call: -; cdr3_length: 14; j_call: TRBJ1-5; cdr3_nt: TGTGCCAGCTCCCTCGAGGGGCGCGATCAGCCCCAGCATTTT; cdr3_aa: CASSLEGRDQPQHF
clone_size: -; v_call: TRBV6-1; d_call: -; cdr3_length: 14; j_call: TRBJ1-2; cdr3_nt: TGTGCCAGCAGTGAATTACGAGGGTTCTATGGCTACACCTTC; cdr3_aa: CASSELRGFYGYTF
clone_size: many; v_call: TRBV29-1; d_call: -; cdr3_length: 11; j_call: TRBJ1-2; cdr3_nt: TGCAGCGTTGAGGTTCTCTATGGCTACACCTTC; cdr3_aa: CSVEVLYGYTF
clone_size: -; v_call: TRBV2; d_call: -; cdr3_length: 11; j_call: TRBJ1-1; cdr3_nt: TGTGCCAGTCAGGGGAACACTGAAGCTTTCTTT; cdr3_aa: CASQGNTEAFF
clone_size: -; v_call: TRBV6-1; d_call: -; cdr3_length: 14; j_call: TRBJ1-6; cdr3_nt: TGTGCCAGCAAATTCGAGGGGAGGAGTTCACCCCTCCACTTT; cdr3_aa: CASKFEGRSSPLHF
clone_size: many; v_call: TRBV25-1; d_call: TRBD1; cdr3_length: 15; j_call: TRBJ2-1; cdr3_nt: TGTGCCAGCAGTGGGACAGGTCCTTCTTACAATGAGCAGTTCTTC; cdr3_aa: CASSGTGPSYNEQFF
clone_size: many; v_call: TRBV5-1; d_call: -; cdr3_length: 15; j_call: TRBJ1-2; cdr3_nt: TGCGCCAGCAGTTCAGGTCAGGGCGCAGTGTATGGCTACACCTTC; cdr3_aa: CASSSGQGAVYGYTF
clone_size: -; v_call: TRBV5-1; d_call: -; cdr3_length: 13; j_call: TRBJ2-7; cdr3_nt: TGCGCCAGCAGCGCTCTAGTAGACTACGAGCAGTACTTC; cdr3_aa: CASSALVDYEQYF
clone_size: -; v_call: TRBV5-3; d_call: -; cdr3_length: 11; j_call: TRBJ2-3; cdr3_nt: TGTGCCAGCAGCTTAGCGAGGGGACGGTATTTT; cdr3_aa: CASSLARGRYF
clone_size: few; v_call: TRBV20-1; d_call: TRBD1; cdr3_length: 14; j_call: TRBJ1-3; cdr3_nt: TGCAGTGTTAGTGGACAGGGCGGGGTAAACACCATATATTTT; cdr3_aa: CSVSGQGGVNTIYF
clone_size: -; v_call: TRBV24-1; d_call: -; cdr3_length: 15; j_call: TRBJ2-2; cdr3_nt: TGTGCCACCAAGCCGAACAGGAGTAACACCGGGGAGCTGTTTTTT; cdr3_aa: CATKPNRSNTGELFF
clone_size: many; v_call: TRBV25-1; d_call: -; cdr3_length: 16; j_call: TRBJ2-1; cdr3_nt: TGTGCCAGCCTTGGGTGGGGGAAGAGCTCCTACAATGAGCAGTTCTTC; cdr3_aa: CASLGWGKSSYNEQFF
clone_size: -; v_call: TRBV29-1; d_call: TRBD1; cdr3_length: 14; j_call: TRBJ1-2; cdr3_nt: TGCAGCGTTGCCGGGACAGGGGGGTTCTATGGCTACACCTTC; cdr3_aa: CSVAGTGGFYGYTF
clone_size: many; v_call: TRBV20-1; d_call: -; cdr3_length: 14; j_call: TRBJ2-7; cdr3_nt: TGCAGTGCTAGAGGCCAAAAACCCACCTACGAGCAGTACTTC; cdr3_aa: CSARGQKPTYEQYF
clone_size: many; v_call: TRBV12-3/TRBV12-4; d_call: -; cdr3_length: 12; j_call: TRBJ1-4; cdr3_nt: TGTGCCAGCAAGAGGGAGTATGAAAAACTGTTTTTT; cdr3_aa: CASKREYEKLFF
clone_size: once; v_call: TRBV10-2; d_call: TRBD1; cdr3_length: 14; j_call: TRBJ2-7; cdr3_nt: TGCGCCAGCAGTGGGACAGGGGTACTCTACGAGCAGTACTTC; cdr3_aa: CASSGTGVLYEQYF
clone_size: many; v_call: TRBV29-1; d_call: -; cdr3_length: 15; j_call: TRBJ1-1; cdr3_nt: TGCAGCCTCAGACGGGGTTCCGCCGGAGGGGCTGAAGCTTTCTTT; cdr3_aa: CSLRRGSAGGAEAFF
clone_size: -; v_call: TRBV10-3; d_call: TRBD1; cdr3_length: 17; j_call: TRBJ1-2; cdr3_nt: TGTGCCATCAGTGAGCCCGGGACAGGGGGAGATGGCTATGGCTACACCTTC; cdr3_aa: CAISEPGTGGDGYGYTF
clone_size: -; v_call: TRBV7-3; d_call: -; cdr3_length: 12; j_call: TRBJ2-3; cdr3_nt: TGTGCCAGCAGCTTAGATGCAGGGACGCAGTATTTT; cdr3_aa: CASSLDAGTQYF
clone_size: many; v_call: TRBV18; d_call: TRBD2; cdr3_length: 15; j_call: TRBJ2-7; cdr3_nt: TGTGCCAGCTCACCGACCTTGACTAGCGGCTACGAGCAGTACTTC; cdr3_aa: CASSPTLTSGYEQYF
clone_size: many; v_call: TRBV6-1; d_call: -; cdr3_length: 14; j_call: TRBJ2-3; cdr3_nt: TGTGCCAGCAGTGAACGAGGAGCGACGGACCGCCTGTATTTT; cdr3_aa: CASSERGATDRLYF
clone_size: many; v_call: TRBV7-9; d_call: TRBD2; cdr3_length: 13; j_call: TRBJ2-3; cdr3_nt: TGTGCCAGCAGCGCGTCTAGCGGCTATACGCAGTATTTT; cdr3_aa: CASSASSGYTQYF
clone_size: many; v_call: TRBV5-4; d_call: TRBD1; cdr3_length: 15; j_call: TRBJ1-1; cdr3_nt: TGTGCCAGCAGCTTAACGACAGGGGTGAACACTGAAGCTTTCTTT; cdr3_aa: CASSLTTGVNTEAFF
clone_size: many; v_call: TRBV5-8; d_call: TRBD1; cdr3_length: 15; j_call: TRBJ1-1; cdr3_nt: TGTGCCAGCAGCCAAAGACAGGGTGCGAACACTGAAGCTTTCTTT; cdr3_aa: CASSQRQGANTEAFF
clone_size: many; v_call: TRBV2; d_call: -; cdr3_length: 13; j_call: TRBJ1-1; cdr3_nt: TGTGCCAGCAGTGAGCGGGCGAACACTGAAGCTTTCTTT; cdr3_aa: CASSERANTEAFF
clone_size: -; v_call: TRBV6-1; d_call: -; cdr3_length: 14; j_call: TRBJ1-1; cdr3_nt: TGTGCCGGCAGTGAGCCGGGCTTGAACACTGAAGCTTTCTTT; cdr3_aa: CAGSEPGLNTEAFF
clone_size: many; v_call: TRBV7-8; d_call: TRBD2; cdr3_length: 15; j_call: TRBJ2-7; cdr3_nt: TGTGCCAGCAGCCCGGGACTAGTCTTTTCCTACGAGCAGTACTTC; cdr3_aa: CASSPGLVFSYEQYF
clone_size: many; v_call: TRBV5-1; d_call: TRBD1; cdr3_length: 14; j_call: TRBJ1-3; cdr3_nt: TGCGCCAGCAGCTGGACAGGGGCTGGAAACACCATATATTTT; cdr3_aa: CASSWTGAGNTIYF
clone_size: many; v_call: TRBV7-6; d_call: TRBD2; cdr3_length: 16; j_call: TRBJ2-2; cdr3_nt: TGTGCCAGCAGCCCGATGGCGGGAGGTCTCCCCGGGGAGCTGTTTTTT; cdr3_aa: CASSPMAGGLPGELFF
clone_size: many; v_call: TRBV7-8; d_call: TRBD1; cdr3_length: 16; j_call: TRBJ2-1; cdr3_nt: TGTGCCAGCAGCCTACCCTCTCGGACAGGGGTAAATGAGCAGTTCTTC; cdr3_aa: CASSLPSRTGVNEQFF
clone_size: -; v_call: TRBV24-1; d_call: TRBD2; cdr3_length: 15; j_call: TRBJ2-4; cdr3_nt: TGTGCCACCAGTGGCGGGGGGCTAGCCAAAAACATTCAGTACTTC; cdr3_aa: CATSGGGLAKNIQYF
clone_size: many; v_call: TRBV20-1; d_call: -; cdr3_length: 13; j_call: TRBJ2-3; cdr3_nt: TGCAGTGCAAGGGGGATAGCGCCAGATACGCAGTATTTT; cdr3_aa: CSARGIAPDTQYF
clone_size: -; v_call: TRBV10-3; d_call: TRBD1; cdr3_length: 16; j_call: TRBJ1-1; cdr3_nt: TGTGCCATCAGTGACGATCCAGGGCCCAGGGGGACTGGAGCTTTCTTT; cdr3_aa: CAISDDPGPRGTGAFF
clone_size: -; v_call: TRBV19; d_call: -; cdr3_length: 14; j_call: TRBJ1-2; cdr3_nt: TGTGCCAGTATCCGACCCGGGGGGGACAATGGCTACACCTTC; cdr3_aa: CASIRPGGDNGYTF
clone_size: -; v_call: TRBV2; d_call: TRBD1; cdr3_length: 15; j_call: TRBJ1-4; cdr3_nt: TGTGCCACCAACCACGGACAGGAACCGCGTGAAAAACTGTTTTTT; cdr3_aa: CATNHGQEPREKLFF
clone_size: many; v_call: TRBV20-1; d_call: -; cdr3_length: 15; j_call: TRBJ2-5; cdr3_nt: TGCAGTGCTAGATCCCTAGGGGGGGGGGCAGAGACCCAGTACTTC; cdr3_aa: CSARSLGGGAETQYF
clone_size: many; v_call: TRBV20-1; d_call: -; cdr3_length: 16; j_call: TRBJ1-6; cdr3_nt: TGCAGTGCTAGAGATCGGACAAAATGGGCTAATTCACCCCTCCACTTT; cdr3_aa: CSARDRTKWANSPLHF
clone_size: many; v_call: TRBV4-2; d_call: TRBD2; cdr3_length: 17; j_call: TRBJ2-3; cdr3_nt: TGTGCCAGCAGCCAAGGCGGACTAGCGGGGGGAACAGATACGCAGTATTTT; cdr3_aa: CASSQGGLAGGTDTQYF
clone_size: -; v_call: TRBV2; d_call: -; cdr3_length: 14; j_call: TRBJ2-7; cdr3_nt: TGTGCCAGCAGTTTTAGTACAGGCTCCTACGAGCAGTACTTC; cdr3_aa: CASSFSTGSYEQYF
clone_size: many; v_call: TRBV9; d_call: TRBD2; cdr3_length: 16; j_call: TRBJ2-1; cdr3_nt: TGTGCCAGCAGCGTAGCTTGGGCGGGAGTACTAAATGAGCAGTTCTTC; cdr3_aa: CASSVAWAGVLNEQFF
clone_size: many; v_call: TRBV19; d_call: -; cdr3_length: 15; j_call: TRBJ1-5; cdr3_nt: TGTGCCAGTAGTAACAGGGCTTATAGCAATCAGCCCCAGCATTTT; cdr3_aa: CASSNRAYSNQPQHF
clone_size: -; v_call: TRBV5-1; d_call: -; cdr3_length: 14; j_call: TRBJ1-1; cdr3_nt: TGCGCCAGCAGCTCCACGGACCGGAACACTGAAGCCTTCTTT; cdr3_aa: CASSSTDRNTEAFF
clone_size: -; v_call: TRBV10-3; d_call: -; cdr3_length: 15; j_call: TRBJ2-1; cdr3_nt: -; cdr3_aa: CAICSASSIYNEQFF
clone_size: -; v_call: TRBV29-1; d_call: -; cdr3_length: 10; j_call: TRBJ2-7; cdr3_nt: TGCAGCTTGGGCACCGGGGAGCAGTACTTC; cdr3_aa: CSLGTGEQYF
clone_size: -; v_call: TRBV7-2; d_call: -; cdr3_length: 15; j_call: TRBJ2-5; cdr3_nt: TGTGCCAGCAGCTTAAGTGGGGGGCCGGGGGAGACCCAGTACTTC; cdr3_aa: CASSLSGGPGETQYF